These 19 T cell receptor beta chains share one sample of origin, sequenced in a study of identical twins. Each CDR3 protein is one row after TCRdb ran MiXCR on the 5' RACE reads. The sample includes about 190,000 distinct CDR3 sequences, 15% seen only once; the top ten take 40%. In addition, the sample was reused for a study of T cells expressing NK-cell markers.

The sample comprised CD8+ T cells sorted from blood. All receptors derive from a woman between 18 and 29 years old in good health.

This clonotype has at least ten counts. This chain connects TRBV5-1 to TRBJ1-1; a possible D gene is TRBD1 (5 bases). Trimming took off 4 bases at V and 5 bases at J, with 12 bases between the two ends. The CDR3 runs to 13 residues. Germline CDR1 is SGHRS and CDR2 is YFSETQ. CDR3 in amino acids: CASSVNTGTEAFF. The CDR3 DNA reads TGCGCCAGCAGCGTCAACACAGGAACTGAAGCTTTCTTT.

This clonotype has more than one count but fewer than ten. The chain carries TRBV6-2 or TRBV6-3 and TRBJ2-3, with 9 bases matching TRBD2. V was pared by 6 bases and J by 5 bases, with 12 bases of the junction left unmatched. This CDR3 spans 16 amino acids. Germline values: CDR1 MNHEY, CDR2 SVGEGT. In DNA form, the CDR3 reads TGTGCCAGCAGCCCCCCGCGGGGGGGCCGGGGAGATACGCAGTATTTT. Its protein is CASSPPRGGRGDTQYF.

This clonotype was observed a few times. The gene calls are TRBV20-1 and TRBJ2-7; 9 nucleotides line up with TRBD2. Unmatched junction bases numbered 10, after V lost 8 bases and J lost 5 bases. The CDR3 has 13 amino acids. Germline V gene data show CDR1 as DFQATT and CDR2 as SNEGSKA (reference sequence). This CDR3 is CSPLTSGGHEQYF. DNA for the CDR3: TGCAGTCCCCTGACTAGCGGAGGCCACGAGCAGTACTTC.

This clonotype was seen more than once but under ten times. V usage is TRBV10-2 and J usage is TRBJ2-2; D gene ambiguous. The CDR3 runs 17 residues. Trimming pared 2 bases from V and 3 bases from J, leaving 16 bases between. Germline V gives CDR1 WSHSY, CDR2 SAAADI. CDR3 nucleotide sequence: TGCGCCAGCAGTGAGCCAACCATGCATCCCTACACCGGGGAGCTGTTTTTT. It encodes CASSEPTMHPYTGELFF.

This clonotype was picked up a small number of times. The J gene is TRBJ2-7, the V gene TRBV7-9; 11 bases are shared with TRBD2. The length of the CDR3 is 16 residues. Trimming removed 5 bases from V and 4 bases from J; junction bases left unmatched: 10. Germline V gives CDR1 SEHNR, CDR2 FQNEAQ (reference sequence). The CDR3 DNA reads TGTGCCAGCAGCAATTCTAGCGGGAGGTTCCTTTACGAGCAGTACTTC. Translation: CASSNSSGRFLYEQYF.

This chain links TRBV10-2 with TRBJ1-6, with D hard to call. Germline lookup yields CDR1 WSHSY and CDR2 SAAADI. This CDR3 comprises 14 residues. The V end was cut by 6 bases, the J end by 3 bases, with 9 bases between. Here the CDR3 reads CASSTANYNSPLHF. The CDR3 region has the DNA TGCGCCAGCAGCACAGCGAACTATAATTCACCCCTCCACTTT.

By sample share, this clonotype is medium-sized. The chain has TRBV5-1 and TRBJ1-1; TRBD1 might be the D (6 bases). Germline lookup yields CDR1 SGHRS and CDR2 YFSETQ. There are 14 residues in the CDR3. V was trimmed by 4 bases and J by 3 bases, leaving 13 bases between them. The CDR3 sequence is CASSIYTGYTEAFF. The CDR3 nucleotides read TGCGCCAGCAGCATATACACAGGGTACACTGAAGCTTTCTTT.

This chain connects TRBV18 to TRBJ2-1; 9 bases are a match to TRBD2. Germline V gene data show CDR1 as KGHSH and CDR2 as LQKENI. The CDR3 contains 15 residues. V shed 3 bases, J shed 4 bases, and the junction held 4 bases outside the gene matches. CDR3 nucleotide sequence: TGTGCCAGCTCACCTCAGACTAGCGGATACAATGAGCAGTTCTTC. Translated: CASSPQTSGYNEQFF.

The chain has TRBV4-3 and TRBJ2-2; D possibly corresponds to TRBD2 (5 bases). The V and J ends lost 0 bases and 5 bases respectively, with 19 bases between them. Per germline, CDR1 LGHNA and CDR2 YSLEER. This CDR3 has 18 residues. The CDR3 region has the DNA TGCGCCAGCAGCCAAGATAGAGGGAGATCTCGGGGAACCGGGGAGCTGTTTTTT. It translates to CASSQDRGRSRGTGELFF.

This clonotype has a single count. The chain carries TRBV27 and TRBJ2-7; weak D call: TRBD1 (6 bases). The germline V gene encodes CDR1 MNHEY and CDR2 SMNVEV (reference sequence). Trimming shortened V by 2 bases and J by 2 bases, and 16 bases separated the two germline ends. The CDR3 loop spans 16 amino acids. The CDR3 DNA is TGTGCCAGCAGTTTAACAGGGTGGGGCCCAACCTACGAGCAGTACTTC. This gives the protein CASSLTGWGPTYEQYF.

The chain combines TRBV11-3 with TRBJ2-3; D not resolved. The germline CDR1 and CDR2 sequences are SGHNT and YENEEA. This CDR3 comprises 14 residues. V was trimmed by 3 bases and J by 0 bases, leaving 7 bases between them. The CDR3 sequence is CASSLSISTDTQYF. The CDR3 DNA is TGTGCCAGCAGCTTGTCGATTAGCACAGATACGCAGTATTTT.

This clonotype was seen once. The chain carries TRBV2 and TRBJ2-3; a possible D gene is TRBD1 (6 bases). Per germline, CDR1 SNHLY and CDR2 FYNNEI. Trimming removed 3 bases from V and 2 bases from J, with 12 bases in between. The CDR3 covers 15 residues. The CDR3 sequence is CASSETGYPTDTQYF. The DNA for the CDR3 is TGTGCCAGCAGTGAGACAGGTTACCCCACAGATACGCAGTATTTT. The full variable domain, in which reference TRBV2 and TRBJ2-3 provide the parts outside the CDR3, is EPEVTQTPSHQVTQMGQEVILRCVPISNHLYFYWYRQILGQKVEFLVSFYNNEISEKSEIFDDQFSVERPDGSNFTLKIRSTKLEDSAMYFCASSETGYPTDTQYFGPGTRLTVL.

This rearrangement joins TRBV2 to TRBJ2-5; D may be TRBD2 (6 bases). Trimming stripped 6 bases from V and 7 bases from J, with 15 bases between. The CDR3 is 13 residues long. Germline V gene data show CDR1 as SNHLY and CDR2 as FYNNEI. The CDR3 coding sequence is TGTGCCAGCAGCCGCGGGATCCCAGGGACCCAGTACTTC. This sequence encodes CASSRGIPGTQYF.

V usage is TRBV12-3 or TRBV12-4 and J usage is TRBJ2-7; TRBD1 might be the D (6 bases). V was cut by 3 bases and J by 4 bases, with 10 bases left in between. CDR3 size: 13 residues. The CDR3 sequence: CASSLGTIYEQYF. CDR3 sequence (DNA): TGTGCCAGCAGTTTGGGGACAATTTACGAGCAGTACTTC.

This clonotype was picked up a small number of times. This sequence joins TRBV5-5 and TRBJ2-1, with D possibly matching TRBD2 (5 bases). CDR1 and CDR2 (germline): SGHKS, YYEKEE (reference sequence). V lost 4 bases, J lost 7 bases, and 21 bases lay in between. The CDR3 has 16 amino acids. The CDR3: CASSPFRGGRGNEQFF. DNA of the CDR3: TGTGCCAGCAGCCCGTTTCGCGGCGGGCGCGGGAATGAGCAGTTCTTC.

In this sample, this clonotype turned up a few times. The CDR3 reads CASKAGDNEQFF. The CDR3, as DNA: TGCGCCAGCAAGGCCGGGGATAATGAGCAGTTCTTC. V usage is TRBV5-1 and J usage is TRBJ2-1; possible D gene TRBD2, 5 bases. The CDR3 is made up of 12 amino acids. Trimming cost V 6 bases and J 7 bases, with 11 bases left between them. The germline V gene encodes CDR1 SGHRS and CDR2 YFSETQ. The complete variable domain, with remaining parts taken from reference TRBV5-1 and TRBJ2-1, reads KAGVTQTPRYLIKTRGQQVTLSCSPISGHRSVSWYQQTPGQGLQFLFEYFSETQRNKGNFPGRFSGRQFSNSRSEMNVSTLELGDSALYLCASKAGDNEQFFGPGTRLTVL.

The sample holds a few counts of this clonotype. This chain links TRBV9 with TRBJ2-7; TRBD2 agrees at 7 bases. Germline lookup yields CDR1 SGDLS and CDR2 YYNGEE. Trimming removed 1 base from V and 7 bases from J; junction bases left unmatched: 11. There are 15 residues in the CDR3. CDR3 protein: CASSVSGTSGFEQYF. The CDR3 region has the DNA TGTGCCAGCAGCGTAAGCGGGACGTCGGGGTTTGAGCAGTACTTC.

The chain uses TRBV6-6 and TRBJ2-7; 8 bases map to TRBD1. CDR1 is MNHNY and CDR2 is SVGAGI in the germline V gene (reference sequence). V lost 10 bases and J lost 4; bases outside the gene matches: 9. The CDR3 is made up of 13 amino acids. CDR3 loop: CANLDRADYEQYF. The CDR3 region has the DNA TGTGCCAACCTGGACAGGGCGGATTACGAGCAGTACTTC.

This clonotype has a count of ten or more. The chain uses TRBV12-3 or TRBV12-4 and TRBJ1-1; a possible D gene is TRBD1 (6 bases). This CDR3 region has 14 residues. The V end was cut by 7 bases, the J end by 0 bases, with 12 bases between. CDR3 region: CASTRGDMNTEAFF. The CDR3 region has the DNA TGTGCCAGCACCAGGGGTGATATGAACACTGAAGCTTTCTTT.